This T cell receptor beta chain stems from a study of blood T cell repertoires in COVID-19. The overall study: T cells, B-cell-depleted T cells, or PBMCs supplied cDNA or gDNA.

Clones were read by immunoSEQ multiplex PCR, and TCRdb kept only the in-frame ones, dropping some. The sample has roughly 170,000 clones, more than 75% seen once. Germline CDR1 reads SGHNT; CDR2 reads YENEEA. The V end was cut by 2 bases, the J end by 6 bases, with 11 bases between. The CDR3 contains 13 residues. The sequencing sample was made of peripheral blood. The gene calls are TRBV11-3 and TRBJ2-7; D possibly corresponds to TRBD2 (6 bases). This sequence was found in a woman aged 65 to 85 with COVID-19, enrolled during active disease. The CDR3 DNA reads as TGTGCCAGCAGCTTAAGACTAGGTAGCGAGCAGTACTTC. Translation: CASSLRLGSEQYF. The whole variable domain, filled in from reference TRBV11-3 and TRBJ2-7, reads EAGVVQSPRYKIIEKKQPVAFWCNPISGHNTLYWYLQNLGQGPELLIRYENEEAVDDSQLPKDRFSAERLKGVDSTLKIQPAELGDSAVYLCASSLRLGSEQYFGPGTRLTVT.